This record looks at one T cell receptor (beta chain) sequence and its context. The antigen is unknown. These data originate in a study of graft-versus-host responses after intestinal transplantation. Whole-study findings and limits: Allograft clonal ratios (graft-versus-host to host-versus-graft) were high in patients who had graft-donor T cell macrochimerism. Declining HvG levels early post-transplant were linked to peak circulating GvH clone levels. GvH clones turned up in recipient marrow; some had shown up first in ileum or blood.

Profiling relied on immunoSEQ multiplex PCR, and the TCRdb table lists in-frame clones only, not all of them. The sample consists of about 39,000 clones, more than 80% of them appearing once. The germline V gene encodes CDR1 SGHTA and CDR2 FQGTGA. The ends lost 4 bases at V and 4 bases at J; junction bases unmatched: 5. This CDR3 comprises 14 residues. The chain recombines TRBV7-3 with TRBJ2-3; 7 nucleotides align to TRBD2. This sequence originates from a human patient who received an intestinal transplant, so some T cells may come from the graft donor. The specimen comprised PBMCs, sampled roughly 110 weeks after intestinal transplantation. CDR3 bases: TGTGCCAGCAGCTGGTCGGGAGGTTCAGATACGCAGTATTTT. Its protein product is CASSWSGGSDTQYF.